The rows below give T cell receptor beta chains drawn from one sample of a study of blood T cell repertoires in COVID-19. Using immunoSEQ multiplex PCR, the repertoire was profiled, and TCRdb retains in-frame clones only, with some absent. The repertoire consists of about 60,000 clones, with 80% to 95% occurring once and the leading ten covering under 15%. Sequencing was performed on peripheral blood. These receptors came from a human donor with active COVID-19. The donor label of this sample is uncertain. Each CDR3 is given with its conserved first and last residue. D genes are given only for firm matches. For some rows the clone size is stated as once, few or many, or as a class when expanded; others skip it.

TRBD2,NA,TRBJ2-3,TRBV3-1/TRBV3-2,TGTGCCAGCAGTCCCCTCGGTAGCGGGCCCCCAACGCAGTATTTT,CASSPLGSGPPTQYF
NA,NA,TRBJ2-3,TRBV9,TGTGCCAGCAGCGTAGGGACAGCAGATACGCAGTATTTT,CASSVGTADTQYF
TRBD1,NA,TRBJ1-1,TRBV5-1,TGCGCCAGCAGCCGGGGACAGGGAAACACTGAAGCTTTCTTT,CASSRGQGNTEAFF
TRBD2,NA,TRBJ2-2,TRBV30,TGTGCCTGGAGCCCAGCGGGGGTAAACACCGGGGAGCTGTTTTTT,CAWSPAGVNTGELFF
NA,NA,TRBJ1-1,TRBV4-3,TGCGCCAGCAGCCAAGGGGCAGGGGAGAACACTGAAGCTTTCTTT,CASSQGAGENTEAFF
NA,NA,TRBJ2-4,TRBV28,TGTGCCAGCACCGAGACTAATTTCAACATTCAGTACTTC,CASTETNFNIQYF
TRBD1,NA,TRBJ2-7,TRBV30,TGTGCCTGGAGTGTCGGACAGGGTTACGAGCAGTACTTC,CAWSVGQGYEQYF
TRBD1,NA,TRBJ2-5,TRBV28,TGTGCCAGCAGATTGACAGGGGACGAGACCCAGTACTTC,CASRLTGDETQYF
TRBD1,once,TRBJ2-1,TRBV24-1,TGTGCCACCAGTGACCCGGGACAGGGAAGAGGTGGTGAGCAGTTCTTC,CATSDPGQGRGGEQFF
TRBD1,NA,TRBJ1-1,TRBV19,TGTGCCAGTAGTAGGACAGGGAAAGCTTTCTTT,CASSRTGKAFF
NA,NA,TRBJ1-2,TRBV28,TGTGCCAGCAGTTTACTGAGTACGCCTCAACGCGGCTACACCTTC,CASSLLSTPQRGYTF
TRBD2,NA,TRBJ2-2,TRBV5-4,TGTGCCAGCAGTACTGGACTAGCGGGGGGGCAAGGCGGGGAGCTGTTTTTT,CASSTGLAGGQGGELFF
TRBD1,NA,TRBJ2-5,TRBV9,TGTGCCAGCAGCGTTGGGACAGTACCCCAAGAGACCCAGTACTTC,CASSVGTVPQETQYF
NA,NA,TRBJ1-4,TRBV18,TGTGCCAGCTCACCTCTAAGTAGAAGATCTAATGAAAAACTGTTTTTT,CASSPLSRRSNEKLFF
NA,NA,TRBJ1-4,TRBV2,TGTGCCAGCAGTCAGGGGAGACAAGAAAAACTGTTTTTT,CASSQGRQEKLFF
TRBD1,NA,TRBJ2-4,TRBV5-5,TGTGCCAGCAGCTTGCAAGCAGGGGGTCAAGTGCGCATTCAGTACTTC,CASSLQAGGQVRIQYF
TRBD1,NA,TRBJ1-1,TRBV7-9,TGTGCCAGCAGCTTCCGGGGACAGTTGAACACTGAAGCTTTCTTT,CASSFRGQLNTEAFF
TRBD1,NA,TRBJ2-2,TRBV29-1,TGCAGCGTTAAAAAGGGGGCGGCGAACACCGGGGAGCTGTTTTTT,CSVKKGAANTGELFF
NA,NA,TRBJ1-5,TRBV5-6,TGTGCCAGCAGCTCGTGGGGACACACTAGCAATCAGCCCCAGCATTTT,CASSSWGHTSNQPQHF
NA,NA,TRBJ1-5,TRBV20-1,TGCAGTGCAGCGCGGGCCAGATATCTACACTTT,CSAARARYLHF
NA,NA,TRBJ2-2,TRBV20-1,TGCAGTGCTGTTTACTTGGGGGAGCTGTTTTTT,CSAVYLGELFF
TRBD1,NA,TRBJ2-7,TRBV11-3,TGTGCCAGCAGCTTAGGTGGACAGGGAATCTACGAGCAGTACTTC,CASSLGGQGIYEQYF
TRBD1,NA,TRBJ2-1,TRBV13,TGTGCCAGCAGCGGCCCCGGGACAGCGTCGGCAATGGGGCAGTTCTTC,CASSGPGTASAMGQFF
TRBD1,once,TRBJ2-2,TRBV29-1,TGCAGCGTCCCAACGGGACAGGGGCCCACCGGGGAGCTGTTTTTT,CSVPTGQGPTGELFF
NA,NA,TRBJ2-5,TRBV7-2,TGTGCCAGCAGCTTAGACAGGGCAGAGACCCAGTACTTC,CASSLDRAETQYF
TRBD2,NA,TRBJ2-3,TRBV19,TGTGCCAGTAGTATTATGGGACTAGTGTCAGATACGCAGTATTTT,CASSIMGLVSDTQYF
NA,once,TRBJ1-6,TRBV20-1,TGCAGTGCTAGTTCCGGGAAGAATTCACCCCTCCACTTT,CSASSGKNSPLHF
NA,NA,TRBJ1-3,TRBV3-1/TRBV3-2,TGTGCCAGCAGCCAAGATTCGGGGAGCACCTCTGGAAACACCATATATTTT,CASSQDSGSTSGNTIYF
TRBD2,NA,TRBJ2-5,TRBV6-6,TGTGCCAGCAGCACCGGACTAGCGGGGAAAGAGACCCAGTACTTC,CASSTGLAGKETQYF
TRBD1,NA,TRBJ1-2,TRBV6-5,TGTGCCAGCAGGCTCGGACAGGGACGCCTCTATGGCTACACCTTC,CASRLGQGRLYGYTF
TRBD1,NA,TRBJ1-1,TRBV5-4,TGTGCCAGCAGCCATATAACAGGGGGCACTGAAGCTTTCTTT,CASSHITGGTEAFF
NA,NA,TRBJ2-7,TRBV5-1,TGCGCCAGCAGCTTGGCCACGACTAGATGGAACGAGCAGTACTTC,CASSLATTRWNEQYF
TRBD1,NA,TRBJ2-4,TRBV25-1,TGTGCCAGCAGCTCACAGGGGACCTTAGCCAAAAACATTCAGTACTTC,CASSSQGTLAKNIQYF
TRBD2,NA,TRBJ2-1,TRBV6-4,TGTGCCAGCAGTGACGGGGGGGACCACAATGAGCAGTTCTTC,CASSDGGDHNEQFF
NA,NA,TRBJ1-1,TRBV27,TGTGCCAGCATGTCAGTAGGAAGGGGTAGCACTGAAGCTTTCTTT,CASMSVGRGSTEAFF
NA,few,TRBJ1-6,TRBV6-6,TGTGCCAGCAGTCCACTCATGAATTCACCCCTCCACTTT,CASSPLMNSPLHF
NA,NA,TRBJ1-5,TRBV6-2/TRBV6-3,TGTGCCAGCAGTAGACCGACAGACAGCAATCAGCCCCAGCATTTT,CASSRPTDSNQPQHF